What follows are 22 T cell receptor beta chains derived from one specimen sequenced in a study of OX40 agonist ivuxolimab in advanced cancers. Here immunoSEQ multiplex PCR was the method, and the copy in TCRdb shows in-frame clones only, minus some. The sample holds around 51,000 clones, about 80% seen once. The starting material was CD4+ or CD8+ T cells sorted from blood, obtained in a trial of the OX40 agonist ivuxolimab. Receptors originate from an adult with an advanced solid tumor such as melanoma, head and neck, liver or kidney cancer.

This clone showed up just once. This chain joins TRBV7-3 and TRBJ1-6, with 7 nucleotides matching TRBD1. This CDR3 comprises 18 residues. Trimming cost V 5 bases and J 0 bases; bases outside gene matches: 10. The germline gives CDR1 SGHTA, CDR2 FQGTGA. The CDR3 loop reads CASSGRDSTSSYNSPLHF. In nucleotides, the CDR3 is TGTGCCAGCAGCGGAAGGGACAGTACAAGCTCCTATAATTCACCCCTCCACTTT.

The chain employs TRBV5-4 and TRBJ2-7; 8 positions match TRBD2. The trim removed 3 bases at V and 0 bases at J, leaving 2 bases unmatched. The CDR3 is 14 residues long. Germline V lookup: CDR1 SGHNT, CDR2 YYREEE (reference sequence). The DNA of the CDR3 is TGTGCCAGCAGCTCAAGCGGGAGCTCCTACGAGCAGTACTTC. This gives the protein CASSSSGSSYEQYF.

The rearrangement links TRBV5-1 to TRBJ2-3, with a possible D match to TRBD2 (6 bases). The CDR3 totals 14 residues. The V and J ends lost 0 bases and 5 bases respectively, with 10 bases between them. Germline V lookup: CDR1 SGHRS, CDR2 YFSETQ. CDR3 in amino acids: CASSLVGGRDTQYF. For the CDR3, the DNA is TGCGCCAGCAGCTTGGTCGGAGGGCGAGATACGCAGTATTTT.

CDR3 region: CASREAGTYNEQFF. In DNA form, the CDR3 reads TGCGCCAGCCGCGAGGCGGGGACCTACAATGAGCAGTTCTTC. The V call is TRBV5-1, the J call TRBJ2-1, with D maybe TRBD2 (6 bases). Germline V gives CDR1 SGHRS, CDR2 YFSETQ. The CDR3 runs to 14 residues. The germline V and J ends were trimmed by 7 bases and 2 bases, with 13 bases remaining between them. The whole variable domain, remainder taken from reference TRBV5-1 and TRBJ2-1, is KAGVTQTPRYLIKTRGQQVTLSCSPISGHRSVSWYQQTPGQGLQFLFEYFSETQRNKGNFPGRFSGRQFSNSRSEMNVSTLELGDSALYLCASREAGTYNEQFFGPGTRLTVL.

The V gene is TRBV18, the J gene TRBJ2-1, with 9 nucleotides matching TRBD1. CDR3 length: 17 residues. V trimming: 3 bases; J trimming: 6 bases; junction bases outside the gene matches: 12. Germline CDR1 is KGHSH and CDR2 is LQKENI. The CDR3 DNA reads as TGTGCCAGCTCACCCTACCCGGGACAGGGAATCGGCAATGAGCAGTTCTTC. It encodes CASSPYPGQGIGNEQFF. Variable domain in full (rest from reference TRBV18 and TRBJ2-1): NAGVMQNPRHLVRRRGQEARLRCSPMKGHSHVYWYRQLPEEGLKFMVYLQKENIIDESGMPKERFSAEFPKEGPSILRIQQVVRGDSAAYFCASSPYPGQGIGNEQFFGPGTRLTVL.

The J gene is TRBJ2-3, the V gene TRBV5-4, with TRBD2 matching 7 bases. This CDR3 region has 17 residues. The ends lost 0 bases at V and 0 bases at J; junction bases unmatched: 7. Germline V lookup: CDR1 SGHNT, CDR2 YYREEE (reference sequence). The chain's CDR3 is CASSLEWGGTSTDTQYF. The CDR3 nucleotides read TGTGCCAGCAGCTTGGAATGGGGGGGGACTAGCACAGATACGCAGTATTTT.

This clone appeared once. The gene calls are TRBV14 and TRBJ2-2; D ambiguous. Germline V lookup: CDR1 SGHDN, CDR2 FVKESK. The CDR3 extends over 14 amino acids. V lost 1 base and J lost 6, with 9 bases in between. The CDR3 DNA follows: TGTGCCAGCAGCCAAGTCCCGAGAGCCGGGGAGCTGTTTTTT. This encodes CASSQVPRAGELFF. The variable domain in full, with the rest retrieved from reference TRBV14 and TRBJ2-2, is EAGVTQFPSHSVIEKGQTVTLRCDPISGHDNLYWYRRVMGKEIKFLLHFVKESKQDESGMPNNRFLAERTGGTYSTLKVQPAELEDSGVYFCASSQVPRAGELFFGEGSRLTVL.

DNA of the CDR3: TGTGCCAGCAGTGGGATTTTTGATAGCAATCAGCCCCAGCATTTT. It codes for CASSGIFDSNQPQHF. This chain links TRBV2 with TRBJ1-5; D remains ambiguous. This CDR3 comprises 15 residues. The germline V gene encodes CDR1 SNHLY and CDR2 FYNNEI. Trimming cost V 4 bases and J 0 bases, with 10 bases left between them.

The chain recombines TRBV18 with TRBJ1-1; possibly TRBD1 for D (6 bases). The V end lost 1 base, the J end lost 4 bases, and 10 bases lay between the germline ends. Looked up from germline, CDR1 is KGHSH and CDR2 is LQKENI. The CDR3 is 14 residues long. CDR3 nucleotide sequence: TGTGCCAGCTCACCACGACAGGAACGCACTGAAGCTTTCTTT. As protein: CASSPRQERTEAFF.

This chain connects TRBV6-5 to TRBJ1-6, with D possibly matching TRBD1 (5 bases). V was pared by 0 bases and J by 7 bases, with 13 bases between. The CDR3 length is 16 residues. Per germline, CDR1 MNHEY and CDR2 SVGAGI. CDR3: CASSYSLGVENSPLHF. Written as DNA, the CDR3 is TGTGCCAGCAGTTACTCTCTGGGGGTGGAGAATTCACCCCTCCACTTT.

The rearrangement links TRBV13 to TRBJ1-6, with TRBD1 as a possible D gene (5 bases). V lost 4 bases, J lost 8 bases, and 15 bases lay in between. Germline CDR1 PRHDT, CDR2 FYEKMQ (reference sequence). The CDR3 length is 15 residues. The CDR3 DNA follows: TGTGCCAGCAGCTCCCAGGGTTGGGTGGATTCACCCCTCCACTTT. Its protein product is CASSSQGWVDSPLHF.

The chain carries TRBV29-1 and TRBJ1-5; D perhaps matches TRBD1 (6 bases). Trimming took 4 bases from V and 3 from J, leaving 13 bases between them. Germline values: CDR1 SQVTM, CDR2 ANQGSEA. The CDR3 length is 14 residues. The chain's CDR3 is CSVVSGAPNQPQHF. The CDR3 DNA sequence: TGCAGCGTTGTTTCAGGGGCACCCAATCAGCCCCAGCATTTT. Full variable domain (missing parts from reference TRBV29-1 and TRBJ1-5): SAVISQKPSRDICQRGTSLTIQCQVDSQVTMMFWYRQQPGQSLTLIATANQGSEATYESGFVIDKFPISRPNLTFSTLTVSNMSPEDSSIYLCSVVSGAPNQPQHFGDGTRLSIL.

This chain joins TRBV7-6 and TRBJ2-6; maybe TRBD2 (5 bases). Germline loops: CDR1 SGHVS, CDR2 FNYEAQ. The CDR3 runs to 17 residues. With 5 bases removed from V and 0 bases from J, the gap between germline ends came to 14 bases. Here the CDR3 reads CASSAGLMASGANVLTF. In DNA form, the CDR3 reads TGTGCCAGCAGCGCTGGACTTATGGCCTCTGGGGCCAACGTCCTGACTTTC.

This clone was found once. The chain couples TRBV27 to TRBJ1-6; 10 bases fit TRBD1. V shed 4 bases, J shed 9 bases, and the junction held 6 bases outside the gene matches. The CDR3 runs 15 residues. The germline gives CDR1 MNHEY, CDR2 SMNVEV (reference sequence). The CDR3 nucleotides read TGTGCCAGCAGTTCCGGGACAGGGGCCAGTTCACCCCTCCACTTT. Translating gives CASSSGTGASSPLHF.

The chain carries TRBV5-6 and TRBJ2-3, with 10 bases lining up with TRBD2. The CDR3 runs 16 residues. Trimming took 2 bases from V and 6 from J; bases not matched to a gene: 9. Germline-derived CDR1 and CDR2 are SGHDT and YYEEEE. CDR3 DNA sequence: TGTGCCAGCAGCTTACCTTTAGCGGGGGGCCGGGATACGCAGTATTTT. Translating gives CASSLPLAGGRDTQYF.

The V call is TRBV30, the J call TRBJ1-2; D gene unclear. Trimming left V 0 bases short and J 0 bases short, with 14 bases between. This CDR3 has 16 amino acids. CDR1 is GTSNPN and CDR2 is SVGIG in the germline V gene (reference sequence). The CDR3 coding sequence is TGTGCCTGGAGTGTACGGTCCCGAGAGTCTAACTATGGCTACACCTTC. As protein: CAWSVRSRESNYGYTF.

V is TRBV6-1 and J is TRBJ1-5; no definite D call. Germline V CDR1 and CDR2: MNHNS, SASEGT. V dropped 2 bases and J dropped 1 base, with 9 bases sitting between them. The CDR3 extends over 15 amino acids. DNA for the CDR3: TGTGCCAGCAGTGAATACGCAGTCAGCAATCAGCCCCAGCATTTT. This encodes CASSEYAVSNQPQHF.

The V call is TRBV7-3, the J call TRBJ2-2; 13 bases map to TRBD2. CDR3 length: 18 residues. From germline, CDR1 is SGHTA and CDR2 FQGTGA. Germline trimming cut 5 bases from V and 3 bases from J; bases unmatched to any gene: 9. Here the CDR3 DNA reads TGTGCCAGCAGCACACTAGCGGGGGGGCTCCCCCACACCGGGGAGCTGTTTTTT. Amino acids: CASSTLAGGLPHTGELFF.

The CDR3 sequence is CASSVLGQGAGELFF. The CDR3 nucleotides are TGTGCCAGCAGTGTACTGGGACAGGGGGCCGGGGAGCTGTTTTTT. The J gene is TRBJ2-2, the V gene TRBV6-1; 11 bases agree with TRBD1. This CDR3 is built from 15 residues. Trimming at V came to 4 bases and at J to 6 bases, leaving 4 bases not matched to a gene. The germline CDR1 and CDR2 sequences are MNHNS and SASEGT.

The chain couples TRBV5-1 to TRBJ2-6, with a possible D match to TRBD2 (6 bases). The germline gives CDR1 SGHRS, CDR2 YFSETQ. Trimming stripped 8 bases from V and 2 bases from J, with 11 bases between. There are 14 residues in the CDR3. The CDR3 spells CASDAGTGANVLTF. In DNA form, the CDR3 reads TGCGCCAGTGACGCGGGGACTGGGGCCAACGTCCTGACTTTC.

The rearrangement links TRBV18 to TRBJ2-7; D might be TRBD1 or TRBD2, each matching 5 bases. Trimming removed 6 bases at V and 4 bases at J, with 13 bases between. Germline CDR1 reads KGHSH; CDR2 reads LQKENI. CDR3 length: 13 amino acids. This CDR3 reads CASSPGAPYEQYF. The DNA of the CDR3 is TGTGCCAGCTCGCCCGGGGCACCGTACGAGCAGTACTTC. Combining the CDR3 with reference TRBV18 and TRBJ2-7 gives the whole variable domain NAGVMQNPRHLVRRRGQEARLRCSPMKGHSHVYWYRQLPEEGLKFMVYLQKENIIDESGMPKERFSAEFPKEGPSILRIQQVVRGDSAAYFCASSPGAPYEQYFGPGTRLTVT.

In DNA form, the CDR3 reads TGTGCTAGTGGTTTGGAGCTGCCGAACACCGGGGAGCTGTTTTTT. Translation gives CASGLELPNTGELFF. This rearrangement joins TRBV12-5 to TRBJ2-2; D uncertain. The V end lost 1 base, the J end lost 0 bases, and 6 bases lay between the germline ends. Germline lookup yields CDR1 LGHNT and CDR2 FRNRAP. This CDR3 comprises 15 residues.